This record concerns one T cell receptor beta chain sequence. Only a few counts were recorded for this clone. Its specific antigen is unknown. Base qualities were left out, and no much larger clone turns up one base away. This sample was taken from a study of cytomegalovirus exposure and HLA in healthy donors (dated by TCRdb to the late 2010s). In terms of the full investigation: In an earlier analysis of about 560 of the donors, 250 to 300 Gb of sequence data and 117 million unique TCR beta sequences from about 179 million T cells were reported. A later genetic analysis took genome-wide SNP genotypes for 398 of the 666 donors and used that subset as a discovery cohort. A later analysis re-analyzed previously published TCR beta repertoires from 650 to 800 donors and added high-resolution HLA genotyping to study TCR occurrence patterns. The study aimed to test whether signatures of past pathogen exposure could be identified by cataloging public T cell receptors. The number of typed donors differed by locus: about 629-630 for A, B, C, DRB1 and DQB1; 500 to 550 for DQA1; some 590 for DPA1; and 450 to 480 for DPB1. HLA typing covered class I and class II loci at four-digit resolution. To predict cytomegalovirus infection status, the study brought together high-throughput TCR immunosequencing, statistical association of individual TCRs with disease status, and machine learning. Of the roughly 400 genotyped donors, 81% fell in the genetic ancestry cluster associated with self-reported Caucasian donors. About 5 DR-DQ haplotypes were handled as single units for association and clustering, since linkage in the cohort was strong. On average, approximately 250,000 unique TCR beta nucleotide sequences were sequenced per donor among some 430 genotyped donors of the cohort, with roughly 18% of those sequences being non-productive. Roughly 300 gigabases of sequencing data and 70 million to 100 million unique TCR sequences were included in an early release covering roughly 700 HLA-typed donors. All discovery cohort repertoires had been generated on a single sequencing platform. Alongside the repertoire data, information on donor age, sex, ethnicity and CMV serostatus was compiled. Besides the first cohort of some 670 subjects, a separate validation cohort made up of some 110 different subjects was used. Rather than using new phenotypic data, the later analysis identified candidate immune exposures from TCR beta sequences and from how often those sequences occurred across donors. The study used immunosequencing to profile the T cell repertoires of some 600 subjects and linked those repertoires to cytomegalovirus serostatus. An earlier analysis of 500 to 650 of the donors applied high-throughput TCR beta sequencing to assess whether each TCR beta V gene segment acted as functional or pseudogenic. What the research found in general, with its limitations: The study listed around 160 TCR beta chains as associated with cytomegalovirus. Roughly uniform sequencing depth across donors was assumed in presence/absence analyses, although this assumption may not hold. In both the original and validation cohorts, the classifier was reported to diagnose cytomegalovirus status with high specificity and sensitivity. A later analysis found that most CMV-associated TCR beta chains appeared HLA-restricted, with HLA associations seemingly driven largely by CMV exposure. A later genetic analysis reported fewer N-insertions in productive TCRs among donors in an Asian-associated ancestry cluster than the approximately 670-donor mean. Because some donors lacked HLA typing at each locus, the association tests relied only on the typed subset. A cluster of highly shared sequence variants was judged likely to be a technical artifact of the sequencing pipeline. Because counts were too low, more than 15 rarely observed V segments, including chromosome 9 orphons, were excluded from the earlier analysis of fewer than 650 of the donors. It was suggested by the authors that the approach could potentially be generalized to other disease states and immunological phenotypes. Linkage disequilibrium might explain the correlated functional status among segregating V segments, but an unknown experimental factor could not be excluded. In a later analysis, some 17,000 TCR beta sequences were associated with specific HLA alleles at a false discovery rate of 0.05. In vitro tests confirmed that a few of the cytomegalovirus-associated TCR beta chains recognize cytomegalovirus antigens. In a later analysis, HLA-associated TCR beta chains were found to be more clonally expanded and to have lower generation probabilities than equally common non-associated chains. When HLA alleles, especially DR and DQ, strongly co-occurred, attributing TCR associations to individual alleles was difficult. In a later analysis, TCR association rates were found to vary across HLA loci, with the most associated TCRs seen for DRB1 alleles and the fewest for HLA-C alleles. A later genetic analysis associated a missense DCLRE1C variant with V-gene and J-gene trimming of TCR beta chains, and an independent cohort replicated the association. An earlier analysis of around 500 of the donors showed that most TCR beta V segments appeared in productive rearrangements either about 90% or about 30% of the time, which broadly matched IMGT annotations. Because the 87-base-pair reads could not distinguish some IMGT-functional V segments, including TRBV6-2 and TRBV6-3, those segments were excluded. In a later analysis, several top co-occurrence clusters were reported to appear linked to parvovirus B19, influenza, CMV and Epstein-Barr virus. For the cohort, immune exposure information was limited to CMV serostatus. Across donors, most TCR sequences were observed very rarely, whereas some public TCRs were present in many individuals. Only TCR beta chains were sequenced in this cohort, and the absence of alpha or paired-chain data limited detectable features. A further reported finding was that TCR beta sequences accurately predicted the HLA-A and HLA-B alleles for most subjects in the first cohort.

Between the V and J ends, shortened by 0 bases and 2 bases respectively, the junction contains 6 bases. CDR3 length: 13 amino acids, cysteine to phenylalanine. Solely the CDR3 DNA is kept, with 39 bases framed from the first base. As encoded in the germline V gene (reference sequence), CDR1 is GTSNPN while CDR2 is SVGIG. The cohort was made up of 666 healthy bone marrow donors. At the time of sampling, all cohort members were nominally healthy, though unrecorded immune exposures were likely present. The donor was CMV seronegative and belonged to the group of more than 300 seronegative cohort members. Each donor provided a peripheral blood sample, and peripheral blood mononuclear cells were used for TCR beta sequencing. The Qiagen DNeasy Blood Extraction Kit was used to extract genomic DNA from the blood cell samples. The library was made by the immunoSEQ multiplex PCR assay. A mixture of 60 forward primers for TCR Vbeta segments and 13 reverse primers for TCR Jbeta segments was used in the multiplex PCR. The CDR3 region of rearranged TCR beta genes was amplified from genomic DNA with a multiplex PCR assay. On the Illumina HiSeq System, the amplified TCR beta libraries were sequenced as 87-base-pair reads. Per the authors' processing: A later analysis counted about 76 million unique TCR beta chains across the 550 to 750 repertoires, and some 11 million of these chains were shared by at least two donors. Raw reads were error-corrected and collapsed into unique sequences with a nearest-neighbor algorithm that merged closely related sequences to remove PCR and sequencing errors. V, D and J gene segments were assigned by aligning CDR3 sequences to IMGT reference sequences. Each retained sequence needed at least a six-nucleotide match to both a V gene segment and a J gene segment. A rearrangement was called productive if the CDR3 had no stop codons and remained in frame with V and J, and every other rearrangement was called non-productive. CDR3 was defined by IMGT convention, running from the second conserved V-encoded cysteine to the conserved J-encoded phenylalanine. Sequences without an unambiguous match to a single V gene segment were excluded from the earlier analysis of about 640 of the donors. In an earlier analysis of some 590 of the donors, V segments were called functional above 56.7% productive rearrangements and were called segregating when the between-donor standard deviation exceeded 5%. A statistical classification framework was built for diagnosing cytomegalovirus status from the catalog of TCR beta chain sequences. V and J gene assignment, in a later analysis, came from comparing TCR nucleotide sequences with IMGT/GENE-DB human TR gene sequences. A later analysis assigned CDR3 sequences and most-parsimonious VDJ recombination scenarios with the TCRdist pipeline. A later analysis defined each TCR beta chain by its CDR3 amino acid sequence plus V-gene family, and excluded reads lacking a unique V-gene family. To address suspected cross-contamination and a sequencing artifact, a later analysis removed around 590 highly shared, low-generation-probability nucleotide sequences. A later analysis calculated a clonal expansion index for each public chain from normalized within-repertoire ranks of inferred template counts. In a later analysis, generation probabilities were computed using a VDJ recombination model fitted to out-of-frame rearrangements, and the results were checked against IGoR. A later analysis scored TCR-TCR, TCR-HLA and TCR-CMV co-occurrence with hypergeometric tests, applying a repertoire-size bias correction to TCR pairs. To estimate false discovery rates, a later analysis permuted the HLA or CMV assignments 20 times. In a later analysis, co-occurring TCRs were grouped using DBSCAN, and TCRdist sequence similarity was added for clustering within HLA-allele-positive subsets. Repertoires with fewer than 30,000 or more than 120,000 public chains, plus five repertoires with anomalous nucleotide sharing, were excluded from co-occurrence clustering. TCRdb took this table from immuneACCESS and kept in-frame rearrangements with V and J called. Such tables lack part of the clones; where checked against another copy, unresolved V genes explain under half of the gap, and the rest is unexplained. V and J calls and clone size follow that table, whereas D and trimming were derived from the DNA. The sample table holds 200,000 to 250,000 clones, of which around four fifths were seen once. Roughly 0.7% of the sample comes from the top ten.

The chain couples TRBV30 to TRBJ2-3; the D segment cannot be called with confidence. Sample: PBMCs. This receptor was identified in a boy aged 2-15 years in good health and CMV-seronegative. The sequence in DNA is TGTGCCTGGAGTGTAACTATCACAGATACGCAGTATTTT. The translation is CAWSVTITDTQYF.